This passage covers 18 T cell receptor beta chains from one sample sequenced in a study of blood T cell repertoires in COVID-19. Only in-frame clones appear in the TCRdb table, and some are missing; sequencing was by immunoSEQ multiplex PCR. The sample comprises about 130,000 clones, roughly four fifths of which are singletons, and 3.8% rests with the top ten. Sequences were obtained from peripheral blood. All receptors come from a woman in her forties or fifties with acute or convalescent COVID-19.

The chain joins TRBV5-1 to TRBJ1-2; tentative D call: TRBD1 (6 bases). This CDR3 comprises 15 residues. Between the trimmed V and J ends, which lost 0 bases and 2 bases, there was a span of 11 bases. Germline-derived CDR1 and CDR2 are SGHRS and YFSETQ. CDR3 bases: TGCGCCAGCAGCTTGGGGACAGTGGGAAACTATGGCTACACCTTC. It translates to CASSLGTVGNYGYTF.

The CDR3: CASSQPGQGKGGYTF. CDR3 coding DNA: TGTGCCAGCAGCCAACCGGGACAGGGGAAAGGAGGCTACACCTTC. This chain uses TRBV3-1 (or the pseudogene TRBV3-2) with TRBJ1-2; 10 bases fit TRBD1. The CDR3 sequence is 15 residues long. V lost 2 bases and J lost 8; bases outside the gene matches: 8. Germline V lookup: CDR1 LGHDT, CDR2 YNNKEL (reference sequence).

The rearrangement links TRBV5-1 to TRBJ2-1; 7 positions agree with TRBD2. Germline V gene lookup returns CDR1 SGHRS and CDR2 YFSETQ. The V gene end was trimmed by 0 bases and the J gene end by 2 bases; junction bases not matched to a gene: 2. The CDR3 has 15 amino acids. This CDR3 is CASSLGGSTYNEQFF. CDR3 bases: TGCGCCAGCAGCTTGGGCGGGAGCACCTACAATGAGCAGTTCTTC.

The V and J genes are TRBV30 and TRBJ1-2; 10 positions match TRBD1. Germline V gives CDR1 GTSNPN, CDR2 SVGIG (reference sequence). CDR3 length: 13 residues. With V trimmed by 5 bases and J by 8 bases, 8 bases remained unmatched. The CDR3 sequence: CAWARDRGIGYTF. The CDR3 DNA is TGTGCCTGGGCCCGGGACAGGGGTATCGGCTACACCTTC.

The chain couples TRBV9 to TRBJ2-5, with 9 bases lining up with TRBD2. CDR3 length equals 17 residues. CDR1 is SGDLS and CDR2 is YYNGEE in the germline V gene. J lost 1 base, V lost 0 bases, and 7 bases had no gene match. CDR3 sequence (DNA): TGTGCCAGCAGCGTAGGGGCCCCTAGCGGGACCCAAGAGACCCAGTACTTC. Amino acids: CASSVGAPSGTQETQYF.

This rearrangement joins TRBV3-1 (or the pseudogene TRBV3-2) to TRBJ2-7, with TRBD1 matching over 8 bases. Per the germline V gene, CDR1 is LGHDT and CDR2 is YNNKEL (reference sequence). The CDR3 is 14 amino acids. V lost 1 base, J lost 5 bases, and 4 bases stayed unmatched. The CDR3, as DNA: TGTGCCAGCAGCCAAGTCAGGGGGCTAGACGAGCAGTACTTC. This gives the protein CASSQVRGLDEQYF.

The chain joins TRBV15 to TRBJ2-7; D remains ambiguous. The CDR3 consists of 15 residues. Germline loops: CDR1 LNHNV, CDR2 YYDKDF (reference sequence). V lost 0 bases, J lost 6 bases, and 15 bases lay in between. CDR3: CATSRDQRILGEQYF. CDR3 sequence (DNA): TGTGCCACCAGCAGAGATCAGCGCATCCTGGGCGAGCAGTACTTC.

This sequence joins TRBV11-2 and TRBJ2-3; D not resolved. Trimming took 5 bases from V and 0 from J, leaving 12 bases between them. The CDR3 is 15 residues long. CDR1 and CDR2 (germline): SGHAT, FQNNGV. The CDR3 loop reads CASSPSADSTDTQYF. CDR3 nucleotide sequence: TGTGCCAGCAGCCCGTCCGCGGATAGCACAGATACGCAGTATTTT.

The chain links TRBV3-1 (or the pseudogene TRBV3-2) to TRBJ1-1; D is perhaps TRBD1 (6 bases). CDR1 is LGHDT, CDR2 YNNKEL, per germline (reference sequence). The CDR3 totals 14 residues. Trimming took 2 bases from V and 1 from J, leaving 8 bases between them. CDR3 protein: CASSQQTGNTEAFF. The CDR3 coding sequence is TGTGCCAGCAGCCAACAGACAGGGAACACTGAAGCTTTCTTT.

The V and J genes are TRBV3-1 (or the pseudogene TRBV3-2) and TRBJ2-7; TRBD2 might be the D (5 bases). V lost 1 base, J lost 4 bases, and 8 bases lay in between. This CDR3 is built from 13 residues. CDR1 and CDR2 (germline): LGHDT, YNNKEL (reference sequence). The CDR3 here is CASSQAGRYEQYF. Here the CDR3 DNA reads TGTGCCAGCAGCCAAGCGGGGAGATACGAGCAGTACTTC.

The J gene is TRBJ2-7, the V gene TRBV9; 8 bases map to TRBD2. The CDR3 spans 15 residues. Germline V CDR1 and CDR2: SGDLS, YYNGEE. The junction had 8 bases not matched to a gene; V was cut back by 0 bases and J by 6 bases. The DNA of the CDR3 is TGTGCCAGCAGCGTAGGCGGAGCGGGAGTCAGCGAGCAGTACTTC. Translating gives CASSVGGAGVSEQYF.

The chain has TRBV7-6 and TRBJ2-1, with D perhaps TRBD2 (5 bases). This CDR3 spans 13 amino acids. V was shortened by 5 bases and J by 4 bases, with 9 bases between the two germline ends. The germline V gene encodes CDR1 SGHVS and CDR2 FNYEAQ. CDR3 region: CASSQDLYNEQFF. The CDR3 coding sequence is TGTGCCAGCAGCCAGGACTTATACAATGAGCAGTTCTTC.

This clone was recorded a few times. The rearrangement uses TRBV5-1 and TRBJ2-5; 10 bases are shared with TRBD2. In germline, CDR1 is SGHRS, CDR2 YFSETQ. The CDR3 extends over 15 amino acids. J gave up 1 base and V 4 bases, and 4 bases lay outside the gene matches. This CDR3 reads CASSRSSGSQETQYF. For the CDR3, the DNA is TGCGCCAGCAGCCGCTCTAGCGGGAGCCAAGAGACCCAGTACTTC.

This clone appeared a single time. The chain uses TRBV6-5 and TRBJ2-7, with 10 nucleotides matching TRBD2. The germline V gene has CDR1 MNHEY and CDR2 SVGAGI. The CDR3 totals 15 residues. V dropped 5 bases and J dropped 6; count of bases not matched to a gene: 10. In DNA form, the CDR3 reads TGTGCCAGCAGTAGGGTAGGGACTAGCGACGGCGAGCAGTACTTC. It codes for CASSRVGTSDGEQYF.

This clone was seen only once. V gene TRBV7-2 combines with J gene TRBJ2-1; the D is unclear. CDR3 length: 12 amino acids. Trimming removed 1 base from V and 6 bases from J, with 4 bases in between. In germline, CDR1 is SGHTA, CDR2 FQGNSA. CDR3 amino acids: CASSLGLNEQFF. The CDR3 DNA follows: TGTGCCAGCAGCTTAGGGCTCAATGAGCAGTTCTTC.

About this clone: The sample contains more than one DNA sequence encoding this CDR3. This chain connects TRBV18 to TRBJ1-5; perhaps TRBD1 as D (6 bases). V was cut by 2 bases and J by 4 bases, with 6 bases left in between. Germline assignment: CDR1 KGHSH and CDR2 LQKENI. This CDR3 spans 13 amino acids. The CDR3 bases are TGTGCCAGCTCACCAGACAGGAATCAGCCCCAGCATTTT. Protein product: CASSPDRNQPQHF.

There are a few counts of this clone. The chain has TRBV5-3 and TRBJ2-2; tentative D call: TRBD2 (5 bases). TRBV5-3 is known as an ORF, though its function is uncertain. This CDR3 region has 15 residues. Between the trimmed V and J ends, which lost 4 bases and 4 bases, there was a span of 14 bases. The CDR3 coding sequence is TGTGCCAGAAGCCCGGGGAGTTGGTGCACCGGGGAGCTGTTTTTT. It translates to CARSPGSWCTGELFF.

This clone was detected a few times. The genes are TRBV10-2 and TRBJ2-3; tentatively, D is TRBD2 (6 bases). Trimming took 7 bases from V and 0 from J, leaving 11 bases between them. Germline assignment: CDR1 WSHSY and CDR2 SAAADI. The CDR3 totals 14 residues. The CDR3 is CASKAGTSTDTQYF. The CDR3 nucleotides are TGCGCCAGCAAGGCGGGGACCAGCACAGATACGCAGTATTTT.